The present entry profiles one T cell receptor (beta chain) with its context. Primers: 60 Vbeta forward and 13 Jbeta reverse. Measured with immunoSEQ multiplex PCR; TCRdb has only the in-frame clones, and not every one. In the table there are fewer than 150,000 clones, roughly 70% of which are singletons. The entry originates in a study of cytomegalovirus exposure and HLA in healthy donors. The CDR3 length is 15 residues. The V and J ends lost 6 bases and 5 bases, in that order; junction bases with no gene match: 10. Looked up from germline, CDR1 is MNHEY and CDR2 is SMNVEV (reference sequence). The chain employs TRBV27 and TRBJ2-7; TRBD1 matches 10 bases. Sequencing was carried out using PBMCs. This receptor was identified in a woman in her thirties or forties in good health and CMV-seronegative. This CDR3 is CASSHQGDRGHEQYF. The CDR3 nucleotides read TGTGCCAGCAGCCATCAGGGGGACAGGGGCCACGAGCAGTACTTC.